A selection of T cell receptor beta chains follows, all from one sample in a study of somatic mutations in cytotoxic T cells in rheumatoid arthritis. Produced via immunoSEQ multiplex PCR; TCRdb's table is partial and in-frame only. The sample has roughly 18,000 clones; under 85% are singletons. Material for sequencing was CD8+ T cells sorted from blood. The origin of the receptors is a man younger than 35 with rheumatoid arthritis. The conserved cysteine and the conserved F or W are not part of the CDR3 here. Each record gives: V gene, J gene, CDR3 protein.

>TRBV2|TRBJ1-1
ASSEGQGSTEAF
>TRBV25-1|TRBJ2-2
ASSELRDIGELF
>TRBV6-1|TRBJ2-1
ASNPGQGIYNEQF
>TRBV4-3|TRBJ2-2
ASSQGASGGARAGELF
>TRBV7-9|TRBJ1-1
ASSPRQGAREAF
>TRBV27|TRBJ1-3
ASRPLRQGADGNTIY
>TRBV19|TRBJ2-1
ASSISLRNEQF
>TRBV27|TRBJ2-7
ASSSTWRGLNYEQY
>TRBV6-5|TRBJ1-5
ASSEGNQPQH
>TRBV5-6|TRBJ2-2
ASSWGPPRELF
>TRBV28|TRBJ2-7
ASFGTAAILD
>TRBV7-9|TRBJ2-1
ASSSWDRGHDNEQF
>TRBV9|TRBJ2-7
ASSAGPQGISTYEQY
>TRBV12-5|TRBJ2-2
ASGLVLGTMTGELF
>TRBV6-4|TRBJ2-1
ASSDSTSGDYNEQF
>TRBV6-5|TRBJ1-5
ASSTGEDQPQH
>TRBV7-9|TRBJ2-7
ASSSLGTEQY
>TRBV6-5|TRBJ1-2
ASRQGAHGYT
>TRBV7-8|TRBJ2-1
ASSSYTDGNSYNEQF
>TRBV4-1|TRBJ2-3
ASSHRLVAATRADTQY